This paragraph reports one T cell receptor (beta chain). Its antigen is undetermined. The sample comes from a study of cytomegalovirus exposure and HLA in healthy donors. The wider study: Caucasian-associated ancestry cluster membership applied to about four fifths of several hundred genotyped donors. Study-wide results and caveats: The study had only CMV serostatus as immune exposure information. Roughly even sequencing depth across donors was the assumption behind the presence/absence analyses. Earlier findings revealed that most TCR beta V segments proved productive either about 87% or about 30% of the time.

PCR used 60 Vbeta primers and 13 Jbeta primers. TCRdb's table, derived via immunoSEQ multiplex PCR, lists solely in-frame clones and lacks some. Here the sample spans fewer than 350,000 clones, roughly 89% being singletons. This TCR was recovered from a woman aged 18-29 years in good health and CMV-seronegative. The sequencing input was PBMCs.

The CDR3 sequence is CASTPGASESYNEQFF. In DNA form, the CDR3 reads TGTGCCAGTACTCCTGGGGCATCAGAATCCTACAATGAGCAGTTCTTC. The chain uses TRBV19 and TRBJ2-1, with TRBD1 as a possible D gene (5 bases). The CDR3 runs 16 residues. Germline lookup yields CDR1 LNHDA and CDR2 SQIVND (reference sequence). Trimming stripped 7 bases from V and 1 base from J, with 17 bases between.